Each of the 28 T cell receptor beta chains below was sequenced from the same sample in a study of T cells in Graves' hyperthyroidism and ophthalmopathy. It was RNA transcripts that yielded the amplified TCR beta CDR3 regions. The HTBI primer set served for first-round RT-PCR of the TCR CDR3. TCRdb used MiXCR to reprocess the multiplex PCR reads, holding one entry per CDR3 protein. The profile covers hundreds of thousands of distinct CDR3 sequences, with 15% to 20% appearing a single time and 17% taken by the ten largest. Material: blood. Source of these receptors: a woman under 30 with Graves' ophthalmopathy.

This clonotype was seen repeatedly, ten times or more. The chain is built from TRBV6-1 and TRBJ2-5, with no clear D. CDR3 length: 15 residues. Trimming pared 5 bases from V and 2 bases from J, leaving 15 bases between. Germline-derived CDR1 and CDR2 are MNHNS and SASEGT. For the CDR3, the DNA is TGTGCCAGCAGTACGAAACAGCAGAGGCAAGAGACCCAGTACTTC. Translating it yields CASSTKQQRQETQYF.

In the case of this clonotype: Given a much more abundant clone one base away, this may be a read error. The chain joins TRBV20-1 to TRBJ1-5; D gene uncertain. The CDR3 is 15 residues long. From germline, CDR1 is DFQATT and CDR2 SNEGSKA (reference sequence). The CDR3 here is CSARDLTDSNQPRHF. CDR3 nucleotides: TGCAGTGCTAGAGATCTGACTGATAGCAATCAGCCCCGGCATTTT.

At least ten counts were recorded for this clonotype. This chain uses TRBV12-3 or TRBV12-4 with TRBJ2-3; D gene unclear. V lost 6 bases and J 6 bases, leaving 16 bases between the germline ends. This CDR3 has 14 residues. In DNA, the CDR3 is TGTGCCAGCAGAGGACCCGGATGGACGGATACGCAGTATTTT. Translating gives CASRGPGWTDTQYF.

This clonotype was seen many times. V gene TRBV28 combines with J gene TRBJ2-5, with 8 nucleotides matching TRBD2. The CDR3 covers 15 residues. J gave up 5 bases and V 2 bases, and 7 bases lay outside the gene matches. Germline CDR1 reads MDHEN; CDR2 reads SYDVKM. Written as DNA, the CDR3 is TGTGCCAGCAGTTTAACCGGGACTAGAAGGGAGACCCAGTACTTC. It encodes CASSLTGTRRETQYF. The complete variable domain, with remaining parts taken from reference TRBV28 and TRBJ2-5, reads DVKVTQSSRYLVKRTGEKVFLECVQDMDHENMFWYRQDPGLGLRLIYFSYDVKMKEKGDIPEGYSVSREKKERFSLILESASTNQTSMYLCASSLTGTRRETQYFGPGTRLLVL.

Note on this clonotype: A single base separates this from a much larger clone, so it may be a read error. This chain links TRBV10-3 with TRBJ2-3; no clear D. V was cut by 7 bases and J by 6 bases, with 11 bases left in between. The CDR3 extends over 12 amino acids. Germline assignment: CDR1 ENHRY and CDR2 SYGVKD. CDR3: CAINQVSDTQYF. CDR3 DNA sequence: TGTGCCATCAATCAGGTGTCCGATACGCAGTATTTT.

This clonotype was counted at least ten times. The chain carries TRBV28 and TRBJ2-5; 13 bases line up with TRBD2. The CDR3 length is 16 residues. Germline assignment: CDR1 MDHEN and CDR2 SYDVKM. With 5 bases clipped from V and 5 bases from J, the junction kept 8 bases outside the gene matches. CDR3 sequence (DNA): TGTGCCAGCAGTCCACTGAGGACTAGCGGGAGCGAGACCCAGTACTTC. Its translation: CASSPLRTSGSETQYF.

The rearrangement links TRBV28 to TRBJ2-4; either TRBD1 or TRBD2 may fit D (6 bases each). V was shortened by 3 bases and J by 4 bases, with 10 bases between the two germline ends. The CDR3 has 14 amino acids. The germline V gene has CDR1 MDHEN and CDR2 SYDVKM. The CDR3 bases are TGTGCCAGCAGTTTTCGGGGGCTTAAAAACATTCAGTACTTC. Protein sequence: CASSFRGLKNIQYF.

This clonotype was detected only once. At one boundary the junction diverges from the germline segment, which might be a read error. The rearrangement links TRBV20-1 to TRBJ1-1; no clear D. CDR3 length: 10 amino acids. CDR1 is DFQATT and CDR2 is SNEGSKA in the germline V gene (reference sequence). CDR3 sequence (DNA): TGCAGTGCTAGAGAGGAAGAGTCCCTCTTT. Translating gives CSAREEESLF.

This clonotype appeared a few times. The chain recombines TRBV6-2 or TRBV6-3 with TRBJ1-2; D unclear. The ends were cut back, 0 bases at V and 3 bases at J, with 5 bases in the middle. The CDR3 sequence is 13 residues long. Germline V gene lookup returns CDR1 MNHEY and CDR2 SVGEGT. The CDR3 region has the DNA TGTGCCAGCAGTTACTCGTCTGACTATGGCTACACCTTC. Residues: CASSYSSDYGYTF.

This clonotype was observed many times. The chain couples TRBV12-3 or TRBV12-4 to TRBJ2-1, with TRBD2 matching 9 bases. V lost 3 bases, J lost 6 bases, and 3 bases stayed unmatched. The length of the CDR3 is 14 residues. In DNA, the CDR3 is TGTGCCAGCAGTTTTGAGACTAGCGGCAATGAGCAGTTCTTC. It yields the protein CASSFETSGNEQFF.

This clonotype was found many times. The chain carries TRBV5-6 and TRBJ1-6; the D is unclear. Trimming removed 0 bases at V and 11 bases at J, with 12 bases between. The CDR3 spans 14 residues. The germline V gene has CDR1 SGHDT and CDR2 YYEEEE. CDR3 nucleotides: TGTGCCAGCAGCTTGGGTGCCGGGAGGGCACCCCTCCACTTT. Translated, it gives CASSLGAGRAPLHF.

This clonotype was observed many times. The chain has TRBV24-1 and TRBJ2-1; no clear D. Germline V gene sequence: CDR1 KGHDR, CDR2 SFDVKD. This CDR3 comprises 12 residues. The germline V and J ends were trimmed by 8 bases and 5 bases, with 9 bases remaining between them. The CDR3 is CATTDGHNEQFF. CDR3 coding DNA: TGTGCCACCACTGACGGACACAATGAGCAGTTCTTC.

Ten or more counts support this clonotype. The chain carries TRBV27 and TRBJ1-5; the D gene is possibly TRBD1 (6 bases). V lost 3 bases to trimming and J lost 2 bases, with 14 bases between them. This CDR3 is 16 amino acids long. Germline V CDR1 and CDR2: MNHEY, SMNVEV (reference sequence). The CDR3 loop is CASSFAGADGNQPQHF. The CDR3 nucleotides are TGTGCCAGCAGTTTTGCAGGGGCGGATGGCAATCAGCCCCAGCATTTT.

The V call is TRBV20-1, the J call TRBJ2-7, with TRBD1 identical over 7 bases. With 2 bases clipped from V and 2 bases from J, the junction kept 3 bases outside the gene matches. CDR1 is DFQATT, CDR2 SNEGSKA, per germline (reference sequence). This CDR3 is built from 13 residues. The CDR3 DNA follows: TGCAGTGCTAGAAGACAGGGTACCTACGAGCAGTACTTC. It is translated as CSARRQGTYEQYF.

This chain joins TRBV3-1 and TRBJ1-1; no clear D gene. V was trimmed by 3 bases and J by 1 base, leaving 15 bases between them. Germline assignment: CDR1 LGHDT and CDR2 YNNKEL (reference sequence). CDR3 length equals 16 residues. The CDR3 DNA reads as TGTGCCAGCAGCCAGACCCCCCGGACGGCGAACACTGAAGCTTTCTTT. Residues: CASSQTPRTANTEAFF. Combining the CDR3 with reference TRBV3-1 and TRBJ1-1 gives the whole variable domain DTAVSQTPKYLVTQMGNDKSIKCEQNLGHDTMYWYKQDSKKFLKIMFSYNNKELIINETVPNRFSPKSPDKAHLNLHINSLELGDSAVYFCASSQTPRTANTEAFFGQGTRLTVV.

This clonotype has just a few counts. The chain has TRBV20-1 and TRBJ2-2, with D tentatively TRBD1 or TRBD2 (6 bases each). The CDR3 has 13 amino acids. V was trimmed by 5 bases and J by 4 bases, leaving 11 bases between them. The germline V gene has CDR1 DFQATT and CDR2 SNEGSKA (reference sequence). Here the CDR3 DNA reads TGCAGTGCTTGGAGGGGGAGCACCGGGGAGCTGTTTTTT. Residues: CSAWRGSTGELFF.

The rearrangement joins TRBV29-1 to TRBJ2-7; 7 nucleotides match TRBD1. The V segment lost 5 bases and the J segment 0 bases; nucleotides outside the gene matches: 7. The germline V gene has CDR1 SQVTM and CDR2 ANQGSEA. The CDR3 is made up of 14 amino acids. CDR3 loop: CSVLKRDSSYEQYF. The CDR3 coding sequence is TGCAGCGTTTTGAAACGGGACAGCTCCTACGAGCAGTACTTC.

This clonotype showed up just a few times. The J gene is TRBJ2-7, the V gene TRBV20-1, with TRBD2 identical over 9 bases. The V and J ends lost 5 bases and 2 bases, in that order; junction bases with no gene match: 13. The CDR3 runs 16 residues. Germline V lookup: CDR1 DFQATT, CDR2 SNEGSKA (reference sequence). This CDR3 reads CSAALAGASGAYEQYF. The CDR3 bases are TGCAGTGCTGCCTTAGCGGGAGCTAGCGGGGCCTACGAGCAGTACTTC.

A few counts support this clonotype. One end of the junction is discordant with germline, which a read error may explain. The CDR3 nucleotides read TGTGCCAGCGGATCGACAGCGGCTAATGAAAAACTGTCTTTT. Its protein is CASGSTAANEKLSF. This chain connects TRBV28 to TRBJ1-4, with D maybe TRBD1 (5 bases). CDR3 length: 14 residues. Germline CDR1 MDHEN, CDR2 SYDVKM. Full variable domain (outside the CDR3, taken from reference TRBV28 and TRBJ1-4): DVKVTQSSRYLVKRTGEKVFLECVQDMDHENMFWYRQDPGLGLRLIYFSYDVKMKEKGDIPEGYSVSREKKERFSLILESASTNQTSMYLCASGSTAANEKLSFGSGTQLSVL.

The DNA of the CDR3 is TGTGCCTGGAGTGTCCAAAGAGGGGGGGGGATTAATACGCAGTATTTT. This gives the protein CAWSVQRGGGINTQYF. The chain combines TRBV30 with TRBJ2-3; possible D gene TRBD2, 7 bases. The length of the CDR3 is 16 residues. V dropped 0 bases and J dropped 7 bases, with 20 bases sitting between them. The germline gives CDR1 GTSNPN, CDR2 SVGIG (reference sequence).

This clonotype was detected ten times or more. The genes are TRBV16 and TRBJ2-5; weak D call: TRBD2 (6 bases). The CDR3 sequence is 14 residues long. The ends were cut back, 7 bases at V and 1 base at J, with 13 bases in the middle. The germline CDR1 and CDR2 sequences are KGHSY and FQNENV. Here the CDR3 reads CASTAAGLQETQYF. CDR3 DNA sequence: TGTGCCAGCACAGCGGCGGGGCTCCAAGAGACCCAGTACTTC. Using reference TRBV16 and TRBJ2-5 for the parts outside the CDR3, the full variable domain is GEEVAQTPKHLVRGEGQKAKLYCAPIKGHSYVFWYQQVLKNEFKFLISFQNENVFDETGMPKERFSAKCLPNSPCSLEIQATKLEDSAVYFCASTAAGLQETQYFGPGTRLLVL.

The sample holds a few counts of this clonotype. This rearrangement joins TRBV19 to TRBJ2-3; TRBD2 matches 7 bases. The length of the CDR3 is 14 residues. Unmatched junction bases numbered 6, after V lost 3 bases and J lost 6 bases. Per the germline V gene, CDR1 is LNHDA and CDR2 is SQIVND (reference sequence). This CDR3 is CASSIGGGMDTQYF. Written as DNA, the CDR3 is TGTGCCAGTAGTATTGGCGGGGGTATGGATACGCAGTATTTT.

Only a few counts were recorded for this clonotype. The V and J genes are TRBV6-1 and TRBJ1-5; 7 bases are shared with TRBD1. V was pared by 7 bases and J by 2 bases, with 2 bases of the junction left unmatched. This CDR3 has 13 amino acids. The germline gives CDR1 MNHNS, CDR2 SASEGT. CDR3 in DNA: TGTGCCAGCAACGACAGGGGCAATCAGCCCCAGCATTTT. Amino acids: CASNDRGNQPQHF.

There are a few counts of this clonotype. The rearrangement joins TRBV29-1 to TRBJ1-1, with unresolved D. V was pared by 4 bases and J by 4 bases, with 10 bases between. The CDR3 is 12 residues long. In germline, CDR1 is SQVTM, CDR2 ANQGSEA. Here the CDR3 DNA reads TGCAGCGTTGTATCTCCCAGCACTGAAGCTTTCTTT. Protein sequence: CSVVSPSTEAFF. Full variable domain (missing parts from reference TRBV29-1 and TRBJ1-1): SAVISQKPSRDICQRGTSLTIQCQVDSQVTMMFWYRQQPGQSLTLIATANQGSEATYESGFVIDKFPISRPNLTFSTLTVSNMSPEDSSIYLCSVVSPSTEAFFGQGTRLTVV.

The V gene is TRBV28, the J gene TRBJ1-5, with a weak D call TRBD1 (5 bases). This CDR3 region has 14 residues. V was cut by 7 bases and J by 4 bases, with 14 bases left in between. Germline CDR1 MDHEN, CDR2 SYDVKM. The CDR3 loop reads CASIPGRINQPQHF. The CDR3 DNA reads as TGTGCCAGCATCCCGGGACGGATTAATCAGCCCCAGCATTTT.

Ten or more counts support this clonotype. CDR3 DNA sequence: TGCAGTGCTCTCGGCCCACTAAGCAATCAGCCCCAGCATTTT. Translated: CSALGPLSNQPQHF. The chain combines TRBV20-1 with TRBJ1-5; D ambiguous. Germline V CDR1 and CDR2: DFQATT, SNEGSKA (reference sequence). The germline V and J ends were trimmed by 5 bases and 1 base, with 12 bases remaining between them. The length of the CDR3 is 14 residues.

For the CDR3, the DNA is TGTGCCACCAGCAGCACCCCCGAGGTGAATGAGCAGTTCTTC. Translation gives CATSSTPEVNEQFF. The V call is TRBV15, the J call TRBJ2-1; D is ambiguous. Germline values: CDR1 LNHNV, CDR2 YYDKDF (reference sequence). Trimming took 3 bases from V and 7 from J, leaving 13 bases between them. The CDR3 runs 14 residues.

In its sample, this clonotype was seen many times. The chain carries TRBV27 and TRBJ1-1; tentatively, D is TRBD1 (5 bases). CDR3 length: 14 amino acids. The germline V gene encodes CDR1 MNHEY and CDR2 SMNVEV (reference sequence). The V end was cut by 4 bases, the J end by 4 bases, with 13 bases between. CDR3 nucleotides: TGTGCCAGCAGTTCTCAGGGAGGGACCACTGAAGCTTTCTTT. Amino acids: CASSSQGGTTEAFF.